This is a list of T cell receptor beta chains from one sample in a study of early T cells in non-severe SARS-CoV-2 infection. TCRdb re-called the 5' RACE reads through MiXCR, storing one row per CDR3 protein. The sample lists more than 65,000 distinct CDR3 sequences, roughly 4.5% occurring once. This specimen was whole blood, taken at baseline. The receptors derive from an adult who was a healthcare worker with PCR-confirmed SARS-CoV-2 infection or an uninfected control (not recorded which). The donor label of this sample is uncertain. The CDR3 runs from the conserved cysteine through the conserved F or W. A D gene is named only where the DNA matches it firmly. For some rows the clone size is stated as once, few or many, or as a class when expanded; others skip it.

TRBV20-1,TRBD2,13,TRBJ2-3,many,CSASRTSGDTQYF,TGCAGTGCTTCAAGGACTAGCGGCGATACGCAGTATTTT
TRBV7-9,NA,15,TRBJ2-7,NA,CASSLIGGIAYEQYF,TGTGCCAGCAGCTTAATTGGGGGAATAGCCTACGAGCAGTACTTC
TRBV6-6,TRBD1,15,TRBJ1-1,many,CASSYPGQGKAEAFF,TGTGCCAGCAGTTACCCGGGACAGGGGAAAGCTGAAGCTTTCTTT
TRBV12-3/TRBV12-4,TRBD2,15,TRBJ2-7,many,CASSGTSGGLSEQYF,TGTGCCAGCAGTGGGACTAGCGGGGGCCTTAGCGAGCAGTACTTC
TRBV7-9,TRBD1,16,TRBJ2-5,NA,CASSLTTGGKGETQYF,TGTGCCAGCAGCTTAACCACAGGGGGAAAGGGTGAGACCCAGTACTTC
TRBV29-1,NA,17,TRBJ1-6,many,CSVEANWPGSYNSPLHF,TGCAGCGTTGAAGCCAATTGGCCGGGGTCCTATAATTCACCCCTCCACTTT
TRBV28,NA,16,TRBJ1-2,many,CASSLLGEDIDQGYTF,TGTGCCAGCAGTTTGTTGGGGGAGGATATTGATCAAGGCTACACCTTC
TRBV25-1,TRBD1,13,TRBJ2-7,NA,CASTPGGYYEQYF,TGTGCCAGCACCCCAGGGGGCTATTACGAGCAGTACTTC
TRBV3-1,TRBD1,19,TRBJ2-1,NA,CASSPGQGIGSFPYNEQFF,TGTGCCAGCAGCCCGGGACAGGGGATAGGCTCTTTTCCTTACAATGAGCAGTTCTTC
TRBV4-1,TRBD2,18,TRBJ2-2,NA,CASSRVLAGGTNTGELFF,TGCGCCAGCAGCCGCGTACTAGCGGGGGGTACTAACACCGGGGAGCTGTTTTTT
TRBV7-9,NA,17,TRBJ2-5,many,CASTIRGRGVPQETQYF,TGTGCCAGCACTATCCGTGGACGGGGTGTACCCCAAGAGACCCAGTACTTC
TRBV9,NA,14,TRBJ1-4,many,CASSVGGRAEKLFF,TGTGCCAGCAGCGTAGGAGGCAGGGCTGAAAAACTGTTTTTT
TRBV7-2,TRBD2,17,TRBJ2-3,NA,CASSFYLAGTSTDTQYF,TGTGCCAGCAGCTTTTACTTAGCGGGCACTAGCACAGATACGCAGTATTTT
TRBV5-1,TRBD2,16,TRBJ2-1,few,CASSLAGGGTHNEQFF,TGCGCCAGCAGCTTGGCCGGCGGGGGAACCCACAATGAGCAGTTCTTC
TRBV10-3,NA,13,TRBJ1-4,NA,CAISEQSYEKLFF,TGTGCCATCAGTGAGCAGAGTTATGAAAAACTGTTTTTT
TRBV7-2,TRBD1,15,TRBJ2-5,many,CASSPDRGIGETQYF,TGTGCCAGCAGCCCCGACAGGGGAATCGGAGAGACCCAGTACTTC
TRBV5-4,NA,15,TRBJ2-6,many,CASSLDLSGANVLTF,TGTGCCAGCAGCTTGGACCTATCTGGGGCCAACGTCCTGACTTTC
TRBV12-3/TRBV12-4,TRBD1,15,TRBJ2-7,many,CASSFQGQGFYEQYF,TGTGCCAGCAGTTTCCAAGGACAGGGGTTCTACGAGCAGTACTTC
TRBV6-5,NA,14,TRBJ1-1,NA,CASQQRLMNTEAFF,TGTGCCAGCCAACAGAGGCTCATGAACACTGAAGCTTTCTTT
TRBV27,NA,14,TRBJ1-1,many,CASSSGFMNTEAFF,TGTGCCAGCAGTTCAGGGTTCATGAACACTGAAGCTTTCTTT
TRBV12-3/TRBV12-4,TRBD1,15,TRBJ1-5,NA,CASSGTGNSNQPQHF,TGTGCCAGCAGCGGGACAGGGAATAGCAATCAGCCCCAGCATTTT
TRBV15,TRBD1,17,TRBJ2-7,many,CATSRDLSRQGANEQYF,TGTGCCACCAGCAGAGATCTAAGCCGACAGGGGGCCAACGAGCAGTACTTC
TRBV6-1,TRBD1,16,TRBJ2-3,many,CASSRTTGTGTDTQYF,TGTGCCAGCAGTCGGACCACCGGGACAGGCACAGATACGCAGTATTTT
TRBV7-2,NA,15,TRBJ2-7,many,CASSLVVGNSYEQYF,TGTGCCAGCAGCTTAGTAGTAGGGAACTCCTACGAGCAGTACTTC
TRBV10-3,NA,12,TRBJ2-7,few,CAISGGGGEQYF,TGTGCCATCAGCGGGGGAGGAGGCGAGCAGTACTTC
TRBV28,NA,15,TRBJ1-5,NA,CASSSIGTANQPQHF,TGTGCCAGCAGTTCTATCGGGACCGCCAATCAGCCCCAGCATTTT
TRBV20-1,NA,17,TRBJ1-4,few,CSALPGTSAVTNEKLFF,TGCAGTGCGCTGCCGGGCACTTCGGCGGTTACTAATGAAAAACTGTTTTTT
TRBV20-1,NA,13,TRBJ1-2,many,CRGMRGIGYGYTF,TGCAGAGGGATGAGGGGAATCGGCTATGGCTACACCTTC
TRBV10-3,NA,16,TRBJ2-6,many,CATTGDPSSGANVLTF,TGTGCCACAACCGGGGATCCCAGCTCTGGGGCCAACGTCCTGACTTTC
TRBV5-6,NA,14,TRBJ1-2,few,CASSLDVGNYGYTF,TGTGCCAGCAGCTTGGATGTAGGGAACTATGGCTACACCTTC
TRBV13,NA,13,TRBJ2-3,many,CASSFGQGGTQYF,TGTGCCAGCAGCTTCGGCCAGGGTGGCACGCAGTATTTT
TRBV5-6,TRBD1,16,TRBJ1-1,NA,CASSPLGQGAGTEAFF,TGTGCCAGCAGCCCTCTCGGACAGGGGGCTGGCACTGAAGCTTTCTTT
TRBV3-1,NA,19,TRBJ2-6,NA,CASSQGFKPGYSGANVLTF,TGTGCCAGCAGCCAAGGATTTAAGCCCGGATACTCTGGGGCCAACGTCCTGACTTTC
TRBV28,NA,11,TRBJ1-2,many,CATPGPPGYTF,TGTGCCACCCCAGGGCCTCCCGGCTACACCTTC
TRBV6-2/TRBV6-3,NA,14,TRBJ2-5,many,CASSYSWIQETQYF,TGTGCCAGCAGTTACTCGTGGATACAAGAGACCCAGTACTTC
TRBV10-3,TRBD1,14,TRBJ2-7,few,CAIWAGQGAYEQYF,TGTGCCATTTGGGCAGGACAGGGGGCCTACGAGCAGTACTTC
TRBV4-2,NA,16,TRBJ2-1,few,CASSLLGGQPANEQFF,TGTGCCAGCAGCCTCCTAGGGGGGCAGCCTGCTAATGAGCAGTTCTTC
TRBV12-3/TRBV12-4,NA,14,TRBJ2-2,few,CASSLVGSGGELFF,TGTGCCAGCAGTTTAGTGGGGAGTGGCGGGGAGCTGTTTTTT
TRBV29-1,NA,11,TRBJ1-1,many,CSVGGRSEAFF,TGCAGCGTTGGAGGGAGAAGCGAAGCTTTCTTT
TRBV27,TRBD1,16,TRBJ1-6,NA,CASSLPDRGYNSPLHF,TGTGCCAGCAGTTTACCCGACAGGGGCTACAATTCACCCCTCCACTTT
TRBV6-2/TRBV6-3,NA,14,TRBJ2-7,few,CASRQAGGAYEQYF,TGTGCCAGCAGACAAGCCGGGGGAGCTTACGAGCAGTACTTC
TRBV10-3,TRBD1,16,TRBJ1-1,many,CAISEPSDRGYTEAFF,TGTGCCATCAGTGAGCCTTCGGACAGGGGATACACTGAAGCTTTCTTT
TRBV7-2,TRBD2,15,TRBJ2-3,few,CASSWTSGGGDTQYF,TGTGCCAGCAGCTGGACTAGCGGGGGAGGGGATACGCAGTATTTT
TRBV28,TRBD1,14,TRBJ2-7,NA,CASSLSTGGIRGYF,TGTGCCAGCAGTTTATCGACAGGGGGCATCCGTGGGTACTTC
TRBV11-2,TRBD2,19,TRBJ2-2,NA,CASSLRSLAGATNTGELFF,TGTGCCAGCAGCTTAAGGAGTCTAGCGGGGGCCACGAACACCGGGGAGCTGTTTTTT
TRBV18,TRBD1,16,TRBJ2-7,few,CASSPKTGVPSYEQYF,TGTGCCAGCTCACCCAAGACAGGGGTCCCCTCCTACGAGCAGTACTTC